Listed here are 9 T cell receptor beta chains from one sample, sequenced in a study of cytomegalovirus exposure and HLA in healthy donors. With 60 Vbeta and 13 Jbeta primers, the PCR was carried out. This table comes from immunoSEQ multiplex PCR, and its TCRdb copy is limited to in-frame clones, with some not included. The table has approximately 110,000 clones, less than 80% seen once; the top ten hold 4.2%. The specimen was PBMCs. These receptors were obtained from a middle-aged woman in good health and CMV-seropositive.

The gene calls are TRBV6-1 and TRBJ1-2; D perhaps matches TRBD1 (5 bases). V lost 0 bases and J lost 2, with 16 bases in between. The germline V gene has CDR1 MNHNS and CDR2 SASEGT. There are 17 residues in the CDR3. DNA for the CDR3: TGTGCCAGCAGTGAAGCGGGCCCCGGGGGGGGGAACTATGGCTACACCTTC. It is translated as CASSEAGPGGGNYGYTF.

In this sample, this clone turned up a few times. The V gene is TRBV4-3, the J gene TRBJ1-5, with D possibly matching TRBD1 (6 bases). CDR1 LGHNA and CDR2 YSLEER come from the germline V gene. The CDR3 extends over 16 amino acids. Trimming removed 4 bases from V and 5 bases from J, with 18 bases in between. The CDR3 DNA is TGCGCCAGCAGCCCGGCCGCGGGGGGGGGCTATCAGCCCCAGCATTTT. It encodes CASSPAAGGGYQPQHF.

The rearrangement joins TRBV9 to TRBJ2-1, with TRBD2 identical over 12 bases. This CDR3 contains 15 residues. Germline values: CDR1 SGDLS, CDR2 YYNGEE. V lost 4 bases and J lost 9; bases outside the gene matches: 8. CDR3 loop: CASSRTSGTLGEQFF. The CDR3, as DNA: TGTGCCAGCAGCCGGACTAGCGGGACCCTAGGTGAGCAGTTCTTC.

The rearrangement links TRBV5-4 to TRBJ2-1; TRBD1 aligns across 12 bases. The CDR3 length is 16 residues. V was clipped by 1 base and J by 7 bases; unmatched bases: 6. CDR1 and CDR2 from the germline V gene are SGHNT and YYREEE (reference sequence). In DNA, the CDR3 is TGTGCCAGCAGCTTGTGGGGACAGGGGGCGAGGAATGAGCAGTTCTTC. This encodes CASSLWGQGARNEQFF.

This clone showed up just once. Relative to the germline gene, one junction end is altered; a read error may explain this. The gene calls are TRBV7-7 and TRBJ2-3; TRBD2 aligns across 8 bases. CDR1 is SSHAT and CDR2 is FNYEAQ in the germline V gene (reference sequence). The CDR3 has 14 residues. The CDR3 loop is CASSLGAGGDTQYF. CDR3 DNA sequence: TGTGCTAGCAGCTTAGGGGCGGGAGGAGATACGCAGTATTTT. Supplemented by reference TRBV7-7 and TRBJ2-3, the full variable domain reads GAGVSQSPRYKVTKRGQDVTLRCDPISSHATLYWYQQALGQGPEFLTYFNYEAQPDKSGLPSDRFSAERPEGSISTLTIQRTEQRDSAMYRCASSLGAGGDTQYFGPGTRLTVL.

This clone was counted a few times. The gene calls are TRBV9 and TRBJ1-1; 7 bases agree with TRBD1. V was clipped by 4 bases and J by 7 bases; unmatched bases: 10. The CDR3 length is 14 residues. CDR1 and CDR2 from the germline V gene are SGDLS and YYNGEE. In DNA form, the CDR3 reads TGTGCCAGCAGCAAAGGACAGGCGCGGGGTGAAGCTTTCTTT. It encodes CASSKGQARGEAFF.

This chain links TRBV6-5 with TRBJ1-2; a weak D match, TRBD1 (6 bases). Germline CDR1 reads MNHEY; CDR2 reads SVGAGI. V shed 4 bases and J shed 2 bases, with 17 bases lying between them. CDR3 length: 16 residues. CDR3 in DNA: TGTGCCAGCAGTTCAACACGGACAGCCACCAACTATGGCTACACCTTC. Translation: CASSSTRTATNYGYTF.

The rearrangement uses TRBV4-1 and TRBJ1-2, with D uncertain. Germline V gives CDR1 MGHRA, CDR2 YSYEKL. Between the trimmed V and J ends, which lost 1 base and 4 bases, there was a span of 10 bases. The CDR3 is made up of 14 amino acids. The CDR3 loop reads CASSQAGPPYGYTF. CDR3 DNA sequence: TGCGCCAGCAGCCAAGCAGGCCCCCCCTATGGCTACACCTTC.

The chain combines TRBV5-1 with TRBJ2-4; 11 bases align to TRBD1. The CDR3 has 16 residues. Looked up from germline, CDR1 is SGHRS and CDR2 is YFSETQ. V lost 4 bases, J lost 7 bases, and 10 bases stayed unmatched. The CDR3 bases are TGCGCCAGCAGCCACCAAGGACAGGGGGCTTTGAACATTCAGTACTTC. Its translation: CASSHQGQGALNIQYF. Variable domain in full (rest from reference TRBV5-1 and TRBJ2-4): KAGVTQTPRYLIKTRGQQVTLSCSPISGHRSVSWYQQTPGQGLQFLFEYFSETQRNKGNFPGRFSGRQFSNSRSEMNVSTLELGDSALYLCASSHQGQGALNIQYFGAGTRLSVL.